The T cell receptor (beta chain) under discussion was sequenced for a study of cytomegalovirus exposure and HLA in healthy donors. Study-wide results and limits: In a later analysis, most CMV-associated TCR beta chains appeared HLA-restricted. A later analysis appeared to link common viral pathogens to several of the most significant clusters. Both high specificity and high sensitivity reportedly marked the classifier's diagnosis of cytomegalovirus status.

Comments on this clone: Its target is unknown.

13 Jbeta primers and 60 Vbeta primers were used for the PCR. The table came from immunoSEQ multiplex PCR; TCRdb's copy has only in-frame clones and leaves some out. The table has 100,000 to 150,000 clones, 74% seen once. The V end lost 3 bases, the J end lost 0 bases, and 12 bases lay between the germline ends. This CDR3 has 16 residues. The germline CDR1 and CDR2 sequences are MNHNS and SASEGT. The sequence was collected from a woman in her forties or fifties in good health and CMV-seropositive. The specimen was PBMCs. The rearrangement uses TRBV6-1 and TRBJ1-5; D ambiguous. CDR3 in DNA: TGTGCCAGCAGTGAGCTGGGCCCCTATAGCAATCAGCCCCAGCATTTT. This gives the protein CASSELGPYSNQPQHF.